Described below is a single T cell receptor beta chain sequence and its context. It has no known antigen specificity. The listed sequencing device is NextSeq 550. The Human TCR Profiling Kit (MiLaboratory) was used to make UMI-labeled 5' RACE TRB cDNA libraries. cDNA synthesis used the entire amount of extracted RNA, and PCR amplification then used the entire amount of cDNA produced. Libraries were prepared in parallel with an identical number of PCR cycles. The authors processed their data as follows. With a minimum of two reads required per UMI, MIGEC and MiXCR pulled out about 49,000 +/- 11,000 unique UMI-labeled TRB cDNA molecules from each library. Each library averaged roughly 36,000 +/- 9,600 functional in-frame TRB CDR3 nucleotide clonotypes without stop codons. After downsampling to 5000 UMI-labeled TRB molecules per sample, diversity metrics such as normalized Shannon-Wiener and Chao1 were calculated in VDJtools. VDJtools was used to calculate clonotype-size-weighted physicochemical properties of the central five CDR3 residues, namely interaction energy, strength, volume and Kidera factor 4. TCRdb reprocessed the reads and assigns one entry to each CDR3 protein sequence, leaving out DNA. These V and J calls are TCRdb output, not the study's own analysis. This sample's listing comprises about 45,000 distinct CDR3 sequences. The ten biggest clones cover roughly 10% of the sample.

Reading from cysteine to phenylalanine, the CDR3 counts 14 amino acids. The DNA is not on file. In the germline V gene, CDR1 corresponds to MDHEN and CDR2 to SYDVKM. The data belong to a study of CXCR3-negative and CXCR3-positive naive CD8 T cells (dated by TCRdb to the late 2010s). Regarding the complete study: About 150 million TRB reads were obtained in total, roughly 1.5 +/- 0.3 million reads per library. Data from about ten donors, pooled across two independent experiments, went into the diversity and physicochemical repertoire analyses. For the TRBV-TRBJ cluster analysis, the naive subsets came from 5 donors, while the memory cells came from 3 donors.

What the study reported, not specific to this receptor: Surface CD5, linked to self-reactivity in mice, was comparable between naive subsets; TCR interaction strength was therefore also inferred from TRB CDR3 physicochemical properties. TRBV-TRBJ usage was similar between naive CXCR3-negative and CXCR3-positive cells from the same donor, while memory cells showed distinct patterns. Comparably high repertoire diversity was found in both naive subsets, whereas much lower repertoire diversity was found in memory CD8+ T cells. Freshly isolated PBMCs were used for most assays because CXCR3 expression went down partially after cryopreservation.

Each CD8+ T cell subset was flow-sorted in triplicate, and 300,000 or so cells per subset were placed directly into RLT lysis buffer. Peripheral blood mononuclear cells were isolated from buffy coats by standard density gradient centrifugation. Total RNA was extracted from sorted cells using an RNeasy Mini Kit. Input material: memory CD8+ T cells from blood. Interpreted using the paper, the cell subset or site label stands for: conventional CD8+ memory T cells (TMEM), sorted as controls. This receptor was identified in a human donor in good health. Some clones in this sample may be carry-over from other donors' samples. The chain employs TRBV28 and TRBJ2-7. The CDR3 is CASSLTLAQYEQYF.